The clone carrying this TCR beta chain was counted a few times. This entry comes from a study of T cell repertoires in cytomegalovirus infection. TCRdb itself ran the reads through MiXCR, one entry per CDR3 protein. The sample has about 310,000 distinct CDR3 sequences, roughly 17% seen once; the top ten hold 12%. This CDR3 contains 14 residues. The ends were cut back, 7 bases at V and 8 bases at J, with 15 bases in the middle. Germline V CDR1 and CDR2: ENHRY, SYGVKD. V usage is TRBV10-3 and J usage is TRBJ2-6; maybe TRBD1 (5 bases). The sequencing input was PBMCs. This clonotype was sampled from a human donor in good health (CMV status not recorded). Some clones in this sample may be carry-over from other donors' samples. The CDR3 DNA sequence: TGTGCCATCAAGGACAAGGGCCGGACCAACGTCCTGACTTTC. Its translation is CAIKDKGRTNVLTF.